This TCR beta chain was recorded in a study of T cells in Graves' hyperthyroidism and ophthalmopathy (dated by TCRdb to about 2019). Regarding the study in general: Peripheral blood samples were taken at initial diagnosis, before any treatment was given. TCR V-J signatures able to tell the groups apart were searched for in a discovery cohort of 100 patients, of whom around 43 had Graves' ophthalmopathy and about 60 had stable Graves' hyperthyroidism. After sampling, hyperthyroidism patients received methimazole starting at 30 mg daily, and ophthalmopathy patients received high-dose intravenous methylprednisolone. The paper describes TCR Vbeta CDR3 sequencing of 130 to 150 peripheral blood samples, made up of around 41 ophthalmopathy patients, over 70 hyperthyroidism patients and some 17 progressor patients. An independent validation cohort of around 20 hyperthyroidism patients and approximately 17 patients who later progressed to ophthalmopathy tested prospective prediction of ophthalmopathy. The roughly 100 discovery patients were randomly split 7:3 into training and test sets. In roughly six Graves' hyperthyroidism patients, the study also compared T-cell repertoires from thyroid tissue with T-cell repertoires from blood.

Stable Graves' hyperthyroidism was defined as no progression to ophthalmopathy during 18 months of follow-up. Hyperthyroidism patients were newly diagnosed, had a disease duration of under 2 months, and were aged 18 to 65 years. Patients with uncontrolled infections, other autoimmune diseases, pregnancy or lactation were excluded. Diagnoses were established on the basis of clinical symptoms, serum thyroxine and TRAb, thyroid ultrasound, and orbital computed tomography. PBMCs were separated from over 9 ml of fresh peripheral blood using Ficoll-Paque density gradient centrifugation. Trizol reagent was used to extract total RNA, and RNA quality was then checked on an Agilent 2100 Bioanalyzer. This clonotype was counted many times. Its recognized antigen is unknown. Within one base of it there is no much larger clone, and no base qualities were kept. The TCR beta CDR3 regions were amplified from the RNA transcripts. For the first round of RT-PCR on the TCR CDR3, the HTBI primer set was used together with the Qiagen OneStep RT-PCR kit. The libraries were constructed in a second round of multiplex PCR and then size-selected and purified. The libraries were sequenced on an Illumina HiSeq2000 using paired-end 100 bp reads. In the original analysis: SOAPnuke was used to process the raw data, with reads discarded if the reads contained adapters or uncalled bases, had a mean Phred below 15, or lacked an exact constant-primer or identifier match. COPE v1.2.5 was used to merge high-quality paired reads, and clonotypes were defined as unique nucleotide sequences. MiTCR v1.1 was used to align clonotypes to the IMGT TRBV, TRBD and TRBJ reference segments. The analysis was restricted to V-J combinations with a frequency above 0.0001, which together covered 99.2% of the repertoires. The TCS score was defined as the ratio of F50 (clonal expansion) to E x V (chaos), calculated using BLOSUM62-based TCRdist between CDR3 peptides within each V-J. Welch's t-statistics and random forest reduced 500 to 650 V-J features to 13, which were used in a naive Bayes classifier (R e1071). Starting from the raw public reads, TCRdb applied fastp trimming at Q25, assembled clones with MiXCR and retained in-frame beta chains. Merged by CDR3 protein, the rows form single entries marked with the most common genes and DNA. The V and J calls come from TCRdb's annotation, not from the publication. The sample table holds a few hundred thousand distinct CDR3 sequences, of which 15% to 20% were seen once. The top ten clonotypes cover roughly 49% of the sample.

What the study reported, not specific to this receptor: In cross-validation, a model built on a 13 V-J signature told ophthalmopathy apart from stable hyperthyroidism with just under 90% sensitivity and about 81% specificity, and in testing the same model reached 80%/75%. Sample size was not statistically predetermined, and investigators were not blinded to group allocation. In validation, the model predicted progression to ophthalmopathy a median of roughly 6.2 months before onset, with approximately 70% sensitivity and just under 75% specificity. Most expanded thyroid clonotypes (frequency above 0.001) were also found in blood, which suggests that blood repertoires may mirror thyroid immune responses.

V is clipped by 0 bases and J by 1 base, and the sequence between their germline boundaries is 10 bases long. From its cysteine to its valine, the CDR3 spans 15 amino acids. Only the CDR3 region is kept as DNA, spanning 45 bases read in frame from base 1. Looking up the germline V gene yields CDR1 SGHAT and CDR2 FQNNGV. The origin of this receptor is a woman aged 50 to 60 with Graves' hyperthyroidism. The chain is made from TRBV11-2 and TRBJ2-7, with the D gene not clear enough to name. The sample taken for sequencing was blood. The nucleotide sequence reads as follows: TGTGCCAGCAGCTTAGATCTCTGGGGATCCTACGAGCAGTACGTC. It codes for CASSLDLWGSYEQYV.